The rows below give T cell receptor beta chains drawn from one sample of a study of OX40 agonist ivuxolimab in advanced cancers. The data were produced by immunoSEQ multiplex PCR, yet TCRdb's version contains in-frame clones alone and is incomplete. The table has tens of thousands of clones, over 70% seen once. The material sequenced was CD4+ or CD8+ T cells sorted from blood, taken in a trial of the OX40 agonist ivuxolimab. Source of these receptors: an adult with an advanced solid tumor such as melanoma, head and neck, liver or kidney cancer. Both conserved end residues are part of each CDR3. Each record gives: clone size, D gene, J gene, V gene, CDR3 DNA, CDR3 protein. A D gene is named only where the DNA matches it firmly. Size tells how often a clone was seen (once, few, many) or the class of an expanded clone, and some rows leave it out.

NA NA TRBJ1-5 TRBV6-5 TGTGCCAGCAGCCACGGGCGTTATCAGCCCCAGCATTTT CASSHGRYQPQHF
NA TRBD2 TRBJ2-7 TRBV7-2 TGTGCCAGCAGCTTAAAGGGACGGGGGGGGGCCTACGAGCAGTACTTC CASSLKGRGGAYEQYF
NA TRBD2 TRBJ2-5 TRBV7-2 TGTGCCAGCAGCTTAGACCGGGACTACGGGACCCAGTACTTC CASSLDRDYGTQYF
NA TRBD1 TRBJ2-2 TRBV7-2 TGTGCCAGCAGCGCCGGACAGGGAAACACCGGGGAGCTGTTTTTT CASSAGQGNTGELFF
NA TRBD1 TRBJ1-1 TRBV29-1 TGCAGCGGGAGACAGGGAAACATGAACACTGAAGCTTTCTTT CSGRQGNMNTEAFF
NA NA TRBJ2-5 TRBV30 TGTGCCTGGAGTGTGGGAGAGACCCAGTACTTC CAWSVGETQYF
NA NA TRBJ2-1 TRBV6-5 TGTGCCAGCAGTTACTCGAGCCAACGGGCCAATGAGCAGTTCTTC CASSYSSQRANEQFF
NA NA TRBJ2-1 TRBV7-2 TGTGCCAGCAGCCACAGCCGGAGCTCCTACAATGAGCAGTTCTTC CASSHSRSSYNEQFF
NA TRBD1 TRBJ2-5 TRBV19 TGTGCCAGTAGTCCCCGGACAGGGGGAGAGACCCAGTACTTC CASSPRTGGETQYF
NA TRBD1 TRBJ2-3 TRBV5-1 TGCGCCAGCAGCTTATTCAACAGGGGGCCCACAGATACGCAGTATTTT CASSLFNRGPTDTQYF
NA NA TRBJ1-2 TRBV7-9 TGTGCCAGCAGCTCCCGGGACGGTCTTCCTCACACCTTC CASSSRDGLPHTF
NA TRBD2 TRBJ2-1 TRBV15 TGTGCCACCAGCATGGGACTAGCGGACTACAATGAGCAGTTCTTC CATSMGLADYNEQFF
NA NA TRBJ1-5 TRBV7-2 TGTGCCAGCAGCCCACTGAGCAATCAGCCCCAGCATTTT CASSPLSNQPQHF
NA NA TRBJ2-5 TRBV5-1 TGCGCCAGCAGCTTGGGTCCCGAACGGGAGACCCAGTACTTC CASSLGPERETQYF
NA NA TRBJ1-3 TRBV2 TGTGCCAGCAGTATCCACCCCGGGTTTGGAAACACCATATATTTT CASSIHPGFGNTIYF
NA NA TRBJ1-1 TRBV27 TGTGCCAGCAGAACAGTGGCCTACACTGAAGCTTTCTTT CASRTVAYTEAFF
NA NA TRBJ2-7 TRBV19 TGTGCCAGTAGTATAGAAAACGGGGTTGGCTACGAGCAGTACTTC CASSIENGVGYEQYF
NA NA TRBJ1-2 TRBV10-3 TGTGCCATCAGTGATGTCGGCGCAAGAGGCTACACCTTC CAISDVGARGYTF
NA NA TRBJ1-5 TRBV4-1 TGCGCCAGCAGCCAAGAGGGGGTAGGAAGCAATCAGCCCCAGCATTTT CASSQEGVGSNQPQHF
NA TRBD2 TRBJ2-1 TRBV18 TGTGCCAGCTCACTTAGGGCAACTAGCGGGAGGGCAAACTATCATGGCTACAATGAGCAGTTCTTC CASSLRATSGRANYHGYNEQFF
NA NA TRBJ1-2 TRBV6-1 TGTGCCAGCAGTCAAGACCAGAGCTATGGCTACACCTTC CASSQDQSYGYTF
NA NA TRBJ2-1 TRBV6-6 TGTGCCAGCAGTCAACGTTACAATGAGCAGTTCTTC CASSQRYNEQFF
NA NA TRBJ1-5 TRBV19 TGTGCCAGTAGCCTAGTAGAGGGGGGGCAGCCCCAGCATTTT CASSLVEGGQPQHF
NA TRBD1 TRBJ1-1 TRBV6-1 TGTGCCAGCAGTGAAATCCTAGGACAGGGGGCTTTCTTT CASSEILGQGAFF
NA NA TRBJ1-1 TRBV9 TGTGCCAGCAGCGTAGCGGGGGGTCTTGGGACTGAAGCTTTCTTT CASSVAGGLGTEAFF
few NA TRBJ1-1 TRBV5-4 TGTGCCAGCAGCATTAGGGGGTGGAACACTGAAGCTTTCTTT CASSIRGWNTEAFF
few NA TRBJ2-7 TRBV16 TGTGCCAGCAGCCAAGATTGGAGTGACAGCCACGAGCAGTACTTC CASSQDWSDSHEQYF
medium-sized TRBD2 TRBJ2-7 TRBV5-5 TGTGCCAGCAACGTAGGGGAGGGGCTCGAGCAGTACTTC CASNVGEGLEQYF
once NA TRBJ1-6 TRBV27 TGTGCCAGCAGTTTGCGAGGTTTCACTAGCTCCTATAATTCACCCCTCCACTTT CASSLRGFTSSYNSPLHF
NA NA TRBJ2-3 TRBV5-1 TGCGCCAGCAGCTTGGGCCATGCCACAGATACGCAGTATTTT CASSLGHATDTQYF
NA TRBD1 TRBJ2-6 TRBV7-3 TGTGCCAGCAGGACAGGGCCCGGACGCTCTGGGGCCAACGTCCTGACTTTC CASRTGPGRSGANVLTF
NA NA TRBJ2-3 TRBV10-3 TGTGCCATCAGTGAGGCTAGCACAGATACGCAGTATTTT CAISEASTDTQYF
NA NA TRBJ1-4 TRBV9 TGTGCCAGCAGCGTAGAAGGCGGGACGGTGGCAACTAATGAAAAACTGTTTTTT CASSVEGGTVATNEKLFF
NA NA TRBJ2-4 TRBV7-9 TGTGCCAGGAGACTAGTCTCTGACATTCAGTACTTC CARRLVSDIQYF
few TRBD1 TRBJ1-1 TRBV7-2 TGTGCCAGCAGCCCAGGGGGGGACACTGAAGCTTTCTTT CASSPGGDTEAFF
NA NA TRBJ1-1 TRBV7-3 TGTGCCAGCAGCTCTCAGGGGCGGGAAGCTTTCTTT CASSSQGREAFF
NA NA TRBJ1-5 TRBV19 TGTGCCAGTAGGGGGGGCGAGTGGTATAGCAATCAGCCCCAGCATTTT CASRGGEWYSNQPQHF
NA NA TRBJ2-1 TRBV6-5 TGTGCCAGCAGTTACTCGGGCAAGGGTTACAATGAGCAGTTCTTC CASSYSGKGYNEQFF
once TRBD1 TRBJ2-7 TRBV5-1 TGCGCCAGCAGCTCGGACAGGGGAACCGAGCAGTACTTC CASSSDRGTEQYF
once NA TRBJ2-3 TRBV19 TGTGCCACACAATCCCCGGCCACAGATACGCAGTATTTT CATQSPATDTQYF
NA TRBD2 TRBJ2-1 TRBV11-3 TGTGCCAGCAGCTTTGAAGCGGGGGGGCTCAATGAGCAGTTCTTC CASSFEAGGLNEQFF
NA TRBD1 TRBJ2-5 TRBV5-1 TGCGCCAGCAGCTCCGGGACAGGGGGGCAAGAGACCCAGTACTTC CASSSGTGGQETQYF
NA NA TRBJ2-1 TRBV4-1 TGCGCCAGCAGCCATAAGGGAGAAAGGCGAGAGCAGTTCTTC CASSHKGERREQFF
NA NA TRBJ1-4 TRBV14 TGTGCCAGCAGCCCGGCAGGAATAGATGAAAAACTGTTTTTT CASSPAGIDEKLFF
NA NA TRBJ1-5 TRBV19 TGTGCCAGTAGTATAGGACCCCCAAATCAGCCCCAGCATTTT CASSIGPPNQPQHF
NA TRBD2 TRBJ2-7 TRBV27 TGTGCCAGCAGTCTTAGCGGGAGAACCTACGAGCAGTACTTC CASSLSGRTYEQYF
NA NA TRBJ1-3 TRBV19 TGTGCCAGTAGTAGGAACCTGAGGACAGCAATCTCTGGAAACACCATATATTTT CASSRNLRTAISGNTIYF
NA TRBD2 TRBJ2-2 TRBV11-2 TGTGCCAGCAGCCACAAGGGGCGAGCGGGAGATCGCACCGGGGAGCTGTTTTTT CASSHKGRAGDRTGELFF
NA NA TRBJ1-4 TRBV19 TGTGCCAGTAGTAGCCACCCCCCGCAGGGGATTCAAACTAATGAAAAACTGTTTTTT CASSSHPPQGIQTNEKLFF
NA NA TRBJ1-5 TRBV6-1 TGTGCCAGCAGTGAAACAAGTCACAATCAGCCCCAGCATTTT CASSETSHNQPQHF